The 13 T cell receptor beta chains below all came from one sample that was sequenced in a study of cytomegalovirus exposure and HLA in healthy donors. 13 Jbeta primers and 60 Vbeta primers were used for the PCR. Libraries were prepared by immunoSEQ multiplex PCR; TCRdb keeps only in-frame clonotypes and omits some of them. The sample comprises about 180,000 clones, 75% to 85% of which are singletons, and over 1.1% rests with the top ten. The sequencing sample was made of PBMCs. These receptors all stem from a man aged 18 to 35 in good health and CMV-seronegative.

The rearrangement joins TRBV15 to TRBJ1-2; D gene uncertain. This CDR3 is built from 12 residues. The V gene lost 5 bases and the J gene lost 4 bases, with 8 bases spanning the gap. Germline CDR1 is LNHNV and CDR2 is YYDKDF (reference sequence). In DNA, the CDR3 is TGTGCCACCAGCCCTTTTCGCTATGGCTACACCTTC. It specifies CATSPFRYGYTF. Using reference TRBV15 and TRBJ1-2 for the parts outside the CDR3, the full variable domain is DAMVIQNPRYQVTQFGKPVTLSCSQTLNHNVMYWYQQKSSQAPKLLFHYYDKDFNNEADTPDNFQSRRPNTSFCFLDIRSPGLGDTAMYLCATSPFRYGYTFGSGTRLTVV.

This clone was recorded a few times. This sequence joins TRBV30 and TRBJ2-1; possible D gene TRBD2, 7 bases. This CDR3 spans 16 amino acids. V dropped 3 bases and J dropped 4 bases, with 19 bases sitting between them. The germline CDR1 and CDR2 sequences are GTSNPN and SVGIG (reference sequence). CDR3 bases: TGTGCCTGGAGCCCCTTGGGGGGGCTAAAGTACAATGAGCAGTTCTTC. It is translated as CAWSPLGGLKYNEQFF.

V usage is TRBV18 and J usage is TRBJ2-3; 13 bases agree with TRBD2. The CDR3 totals 16 residues. After removal of 1 base from V and 4 bases from J, the junction contained 2 bases not matched to a gene. Per the germline V gene, CDR1 is KGHSH and CDR2 is LQKENI. DNA of the CDR3: TGTGCCAGCTCACCACGGACTAGCGGGAGTCCAGATACGCAGTATTTT. This translates into CASSPRTSGSPDTQYF.

V is TRBV30 and J is TRBJ1-2; D may be TRBD1 (6 bases). V lost 5 bases, J lost 4 bases, and 14 bases lay in between. Germline CDR1 is GTSNPN and CDR2 is SVGIG (reference sequence). The CDR3 has 13 amino acids. The CDR3 sequence is CAWEHRALYGYTF. The CDR3 bases are TGTGCCTGGGAGCACAGGGCTCTCTATGGCTACACCTTC.

This rearrangement joins TRBV30 to TRBJ2-5; 7 bases fit TRBD1. V gave up 2 bases and J gave up 8 bases; unmatched junction bases: 8. This CDR3 has 13 amino acids. Germline lookup yields CDR1 GTSNPN and CDR2 SVGIG (reference sequence). Written as DNA, the CDR3 is TGTGCCTGGAGTCTTAATCAGGGGGAAACCCAGTACTTC. As protein: CAWSLNQGETQYF.

The V call is TRBV7-3, the J call TRBJ2-5, with TRBD1 identical over 8 bases. V shed 4 bases, J shed 2 bases, and the junction held 6 bases outside the gene matches. The CDR3 loop spans 15 amino acids. Per germline, CDR1 SGHTA and CDR2 FQGTGA. The CDR3 protein is CASSSGDRNQETQYF. The CDR3 coding sequence is TGTGCCAGCAGCTCCGGGGACAGGAATCAAGAGACCCAGTACTTC.

CDR3 loop: CASRGGAGRSKPYGYTF. The CDR3 DNA sequence: TGTGCCAGCAGGGGGGGGGCGGGCAGGTCCAAACCCTATGGCTACACCTTC. V usage is TRBV2 and J usage is TRBJ1-2, with a tentative D call TRBD1 (6 bases). Looked up from germline, CDR1 is SNHLY and CDR2 is FYNNEI. V dropped 6 bases and J dropped 4 bases, with 24 bases sitting between them. The CDR3 has 17 residues. Based on the CDR3 plus reference TRBV2 and TRBJ1-2, the full variable domain is EPEVTQTPSHQVTQMGQEVILRCVPISNHLYFYWYRQILGQKVEFLVSFYNNEISEKSEIFDDQFSVERPDGSNFTLKIRSTKLEDSAMYFCASRGGAGRSKPYGYTFGSGTRLTVV.

The chain carries TRBV29-1 and TRBJ2-5; a possible D gene is TRBD1 (6 bases). The DNA end favors TRBJ2-7, so the J call may be wrong. Germline V lookup: CDR1 SQVTM, CDR2 ANQGSEA. This CDR3 spans 15 amino acids. CDR3 nucleotide sequence: TGCAGCGTTGTGGGCCGGGGTAGGGGGTCCTACGAGCAGTACTTC. Translation gives CSVVGRGRGSYEQYF.

Only a few counts were recorded for this clone. The J gene is TRBJ1-2, the V gene TRBV23-1, with a weak D call TRBD1 (6 bases). TRBV23-1 belongs to the ORF category, with a function that is uncertain. The CDR3 has 15 residues. V lost 4 bases and J lost 0, with 12 bases in between. In nucleotides, the CDR3 is TGCGCCAGCAGTCGAGGACAGATATCTAACTATGGCTACACCTTC. The encoded protein is CASSRGQISNYGYTF.

The count of this clone is one. V is TRBV7-2 and J is TRBJ2-7; D is undetermined. This CDR3 contains 14 residues. The V end was cut by 1 base, the J end by 6 bases, with 13 bases between. CDR1 and CDR2 from the germline V gene are SGHTA and FQGNSA. In DNA, the CDR3 is TGTGCCAGCAGCTTAGGTCGGTCGTTGCGCGAGCAGTACTTC. This codes for CASSLGRSLREQYF.

This chain joins TRBV19 and TRBJ2-3; D is possibly TRBD2 (7 bases). The V and J ends lost 8 bases and 8 bases respectively, with 14 bases between them. CDR3 length: 12 amino acids. CDR1 LNHDA and CDR2 SQIVND come from the germline V gene (reference sequence). The CDR3 is CASLGRGGTQYF. DNA of the CDR3: TGTGCCAGTCTCGGTAGGGGGGGTACGCAGTATTTT. Supplemented by reference TRBV19 and TRBJ2-3, the full variable domain reads DGGITQSPKYLFRKEGQNVTLSCEQNLNHDAMYWYRQDPGQGLRLIYYSQIVNDFQKGDIAEGYSVSREKKESFPLTVTSAQKNPTAFYLCASLGRGGTQYFGPGTRLTVL.

This clone was detected once. A read error may produce the germline difference seen at one junction end. The chain uses TRBV6-5 and TRBJ1-1; perhaps TRBD1 as D (5 bases). The CDR3 spans 15 residues. Germline V gives CDR1 MNHEY, CDR2 SVGAGI. For the CDR3, the DNA is TGTACCAGCACCCTGGGCGGGGGGATGAACACTGAAGCTTTCTTT. As protein: CTSTLGGGMNTEAFF.

CDR3 DNA sequence: TGTGCCAGCTCACTCACAGGGGCCTATGGCTACACCTTC. This encodes CASSLTGAYGYTF. The rearrangement links TRBV18 to TRBJ1-2; 7 bases are shared with TRBD1. J gave up 4 bases and V 4 bases, and 3 bases lay outside the gene matches. Germline-derived CDR1 and CDR2 are KGHSH and LQKENI. The CDR3 length is 13 residues.